The 21 T cell receptor beta chains given below trace back to one sample, sequenced in a study of shared clonotypes between healthy human individuals. TCRdb keeps only in-frame clones here, not all; method: immunoSEQ multiplex PCR. The data contain roughly 2.5 million clones, 90% to 95% of them singletons. The sequenced sample was naive CD4+ T cells sorted from blood. Subset defined: CD45RA+ positively selected. These receptor sequences come from a man between 18 and 35 years old in good health.

This rearrangement joins TRBV7-9 to TRBJ2-2, with 11 bases aligning to TRBD1. There are 16 residues in the CDR3. V lost 6 bases to trimming and J lost 5 bases; unmatched junction nucleotides: 8. Looked up from germline, CDR1 is SEHNR and CDR2 is FQNEAQ (reference sequence). The DNA of the CDR3 is TGTGCCAGCAGACCACCGGGACAGGGGGGAACCGGGGAGCTGTTTTTT. It yields the protein CASRPPGQGGTGELFF.

CDR3: CASSTLGTGDNQPQHF. The CDR3 bases are TGTGCCAGTAGCACCCTCGGGACAGGGGACAATCAGCCCCAGCATTTT. The genes are TRBV19 and TRBJ1-5; 10 nucleotides agree with TRBD1. J lost 3 bases, V lost 6 bases, and 8 bases had no gene match. CDR1 LNHDA and CDR2 SQIVND come from the germline V gene (reference sequence). The CDR3 has 16 residues.

The gene calls are TRBV20-1 and TRBJ2-5; TRBD2 matches at 7 bases. The V gene's germline CDR1 is DFQATT and CDR2 SNEGSKA (reference sequence). This CDR3 spans 11 amino acids. V gave up 0 bases and J gave up 13 bases; unmatched junction bases: 5. Written as DNA, the CDR3 is TGCAGTGCTAGAGATGCGCTAGCGGTGTACTTC. Encoded protein: CSARDALAVYF.

The V and J genes are TRBV5-1 and TRBJ2-5; D perhaps matches TRBD2 (5 bases). Germline assignment: CDR1 SGHRS and CDR2 YFSETQ. The CDR3 is made up of 14 amino acids. V lost 3 bases and J lost 4, with 13 bases in between. CDR3 nucleotides: TGCGCCAGCAGCTCATACGGGATTGGAGAGACCCAGTACTTC. It is translated as CASSSYGIGETQYF.

This clone was observed a single time. The gene calls are TRBV30 and TRBJ1-3, with D unresolved. Germline V gene sequence: CDR1 GTSNPN, CDR2 SVGIG (reference sequence). The CDR3 length is 13 residues. Trimming took 0 bases from V and 3 from J, leaving 6 bases between them. DNA of the CDR3: TGTGCCTGGAGTGTAACTTATGGAAACACCATATATTTT. Its translation is CAWSVTYGNTIYF. The variable domain in full, with the rest retrieved from reference TRBV30 and TRBJ1-3, is SQTIHQWPATLVQPVGSPLSLECTVEGTSNPNLYWYRQAAGRGLQLLFYSVGIGQISSEVPQNLSASRPQDRQFILSSKKLLLSDSGFYLCAWSVTYGNTIYFGEGSWLTVV.

For the CDR3, the DNA is TGTGCCAGCAGTTCCACCGGGACAGGGTTAACCTACGAGCAGTACTTC. This translates into CASSSTGTGLTYEQYF. The chain is built from TRBV28 and TRBJ2-7; 9 bases fit TRBD1. The CDR3 has 16 amino acids. In germline, CDR1 is MDHEN, CDR2 SYDVKM. V was clipped by 4 bases and J by 2 bases; unmatched bases: 9. The variable domain in full, with the rest retrieved from reference TRBV28 and TRBJ2-7, is DVKVTQSSRYLVKRTGEKVFLECVQDMDHENMFWYRQDPGLGLRLIYFSYDVKMKEKGDIPEGYSVSREKKERFSLILESASTNQTSMYLCASSSTGTGLTYEQYFGPGTRLTVT.

This clone was seen just once. The chain employs TRBV6-6 and TRBJ2-1; TRBD2 agrees at 10 bases. Germline CDR1 and CDR2: MNHNY and SVGAGI (reference sequence). Unmatched junction bases numbered 17, after V lost 6 bases and J lost 12 bases. This CDR3 is 16 amino acids long. The CDR3 bases are TGTGCCAGCAGCTCCTCTAGCGGGGGTCGATGGGATGGGCAGTTCTTC. As protein: CASSSSSGGRWDGQFF.

Concerning this clone itself: This sample includes further DNA sequences coding for the same CDR3. The V call is TRBV18, the J call TRBJ2-5; D is unresolved. Trimming cost V 4 bases and J 1 base, with 4 bases left between them. CDR3 size: 12 residues. From germline, CDR1 is KGHSH and CDR2 LQKENI. As DNA, the CDR3 is TGTGCCAGCTCACTACTCCAAGAGACCCAGTACTTC. Its protein is CASSLLQETQYF.

The V and J genes are TRBV29-1 and TRBJ1-3; no clear D gene. CDR1 and CDR2 (germline): SQVTM, ANQGSEA. V dropped 4 bases and J dropped 0 bases, with 7 bases sitting between them. This CDR3 is built from 13 residues. CDR3 amino acids: CSVAGLSGNTIYF. The CDR3 nucleotides read TGCAGCGTTGCTGGCCTCTCTGGAAACACCATATATTTT.

This clone was detected only a few times. The chain links TRBV7-9 to TRBJ1-1, with D possibly matching TRBD1 (5 bases). In germline, CDR1 is SEHNR, CDR2 FQNEAQ (reference sequence). V was cut by 3 bases and J by 7 bases, with 9 bases left in between. This CDR3 comprises 12 residues. This chain's CDR3 is CASSFAGGEAFF. The CDR3 DNA sequence: TGTGCCAGCAGCTTCGCCGGGGGTGAAGCTTTCTTT.

The chain joins TRBV30 to TRBJ1-3; 9 bases fit TRBD1. The CDR3 runs 16 residues. The trim removed 3 bases at V and 0 bases at J, leaving 6 bases unmatched. Germline CDR1 and CDR2: GTSNPN and SVGIG (reference sequence). The CDR3 spells CAWSPGTGYSGNTIYF. DNA for the CDR3: TGTGCCTGGAGCCCAGGGACAGGGTACTCTGGAAACACCATATATTTT.

This chain uses TRBV5-1 with TRBJ1-2, with 7 bases that match TRBD1. The germline V gene encodes CDR1 SGHRS and CDR2 YFSETQ. CDR3 length: 15 residues. J lost 8 bases, V lost 0 bases, and 10 bases had no gene match. CDR3 in DNA: TGCGCCAGCAGCTTGGATAATAGTCAGGGGGACGGCTACACCTTC. Its translation: CASSLDNSQGDGYTF. Looking up the rest from reference TRBV5-1 and TRBJ1-2 gives the full variable domain: KAGVTQTPRYLIKTRGQQVTLSCSPISGHRSVSWYQQTPGQGLQFLFEYFSETQRNKGNFPGRFSGRQFSNSRSEMNVSTLELGDSALYLCASSLDNSQGDGYTFGSGTRLTVV.

The genes are TRBV11-2 and TRBJ1-1, with D perhaps matching TRBD1 (6 bases). The ends were cut back, 3 bases at V and 0 bases at J, with 11 bases in the middle. This CDR3 is built from 15 residues. The V gene's germline CDR1 is SGHAT and CDR2 FQNNGV. The CDR3 region is CASSFRGQLNTEAFF. The CDR3 DNA follows: TGTGCCAGCAGCTTTCGGGGACAACTGAACACTGAAGCTTTCTTT.

The chain links TRBV2 to TRBJ2-1, with 7 bases aligning to TRBD2. Germline CDR1 and CDR2: SNHLY and FYNNEI. With V trimmed by 6 bases and J by 8 bases, 10 bases remained unmatched. The CDR3 extends over 14 amino acids. CDR3 sequence reads: CASSPGTNPYEQFF. In DNA form, the CDR3 reads TGTGCCAGCAGCCCTGGGACTAACCCCTATGAGCAGTTCTTC.

This clone has a single count. V usage is TRBV10-3 and J usage is TRBJ1-1, with a weak D call TRBD1 (6 bases). The CDR3 covers 14 residues. Germline V lookup: CDR1 ENHRY, CDR2 SYGVKD. The V end was cut by 6 bases, the J end by 1 base, with 12 bases between. CDR3 sequence: CAIRGRGENTEAFF. The CDR3 nucleotides are TGTGCCATCAGGGGCAGGGGAGAGAACACTGAAGCTTTCTTT.

This clone was picked up a small number of times. The CDR3 region has the DNA TGCGCCAGCAGTGCATCATTAGAAAAACTGTTTTTT. Amino acid sequence: CASSASLEKLFF. The chain links TRBV10-2 to TRBJ1-4; D is undetermined. V was clipped by 4 bases and J by 8 bases, with 8 bases between them. Germline values: CDR1 WSHSY, CDR2 SAAADI. The CDR3 covers 12 residues.

The rearrangement joins TRBV19 to TRBJ2-2, with D possibly matching TRBD2 (5 bases). The ends were cut back, 11 bases at V and 1 base at J, with 14 bases in the middle. Germline assignment: CDR1 LNHDA and CDR2 SQIVND (reference sequence). CDR3 length: 14 residues. The CDR3 reads CAGRAGLNTGELFF. CDR3 coding DNA: TGTGCCGGACGGGCAGGACTGAACACCGGGGAGCTGTTTTTT.

CDR3 DNA sequence: TGCGCCAGCAGCCAAGTAGTCCGCAGGGAGGGACGGGGGGAGCAGTACTTC. Translating gives CASSQVVRREGRGEQYF. The genes are TRBV4-1 and TRBJ2-7, with 7 bases matching TRBD2. The ends lost 1 base at V and 7 bases at J; junction bases unmatched: 16. Germline values: CDR1 MGHRA, CDR2 YSYEKL. This CDR3 comprises 17 residues.

V usage is TRBV7-6 and J usage is TRBJ2-7; perhaps TRBD1 as D (5 bases). V dropped 10 bases and J dropped 5 bases, with 18 bases sitting between them. The CDR3 is 13 amino acids. Per the germline V gene, CDR1 is SGHVS and CDR2 is FNYEAQ. The CDR3 here is CATLGRPHHEQYF. CDR3 bases: TGTGCCACCTTGGGGCGACCGCACCACGAGCAGTACTTC.

The chain links TRBV7-8 to TRBJ2-7; 7 nucleotides match TRBD1. With 7 bases clipped from V and 3 bases from J, the junction kept 15 bases outside the gene matches. This CDR3 comprises 16 residues. The V gene's germline CDR1 is SGHVS and CDR2 FQNEAQ. CDR3 coding DNA: TGTGCCAGCACCCCCAGGGGTACAGGGGCCAACTACGAGCAGTACTTC. It encodes CASTPRGTGANYEQYF.

The rearrangement joins TRBV29-1 to TRBJ2-3; tentatively, D is TRBD2 (5 bases). There are 12 residues in the CDR3. Germline CDR1 and CDR2: SQVTM and ANQGSEA. V lost 3 bases and J 4 bases, leaving 8 bases between the germline ends. CDR3: CSVEASSDTQYF. DNA for the CDR3: TGCAGCGTTGAGGCTAGCTCAGATACGCAGTATTTT.